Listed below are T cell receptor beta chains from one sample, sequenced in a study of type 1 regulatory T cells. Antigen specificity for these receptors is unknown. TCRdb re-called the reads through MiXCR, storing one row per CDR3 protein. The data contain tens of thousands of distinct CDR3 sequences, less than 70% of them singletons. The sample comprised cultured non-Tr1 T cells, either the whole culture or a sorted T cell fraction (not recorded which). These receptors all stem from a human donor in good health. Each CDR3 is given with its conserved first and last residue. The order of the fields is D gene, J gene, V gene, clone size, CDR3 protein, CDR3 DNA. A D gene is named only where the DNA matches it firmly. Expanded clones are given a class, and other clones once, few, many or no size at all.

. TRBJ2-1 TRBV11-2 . CASSLRLGPEEQFF TGTGCCAGCAGCTTAAGACTAGGACCGGAGGAGCAGTTCTTC
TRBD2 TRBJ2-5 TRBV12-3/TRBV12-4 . CASTTRLAGGETQYF TGTGCCAGCACCACACGACTAGCGGGTGGAGAGACCCAGTACTTC
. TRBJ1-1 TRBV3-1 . CASSQLRGGSTEAFF TGTGCCAGCAGCCAATTACGGGGGGGAAGCACTGAAGCTTTCTTT
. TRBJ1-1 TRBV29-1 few CSASEGLEAFF TGCAGCGCTTCGGAGGGACTTGAAGCTTTCTTT
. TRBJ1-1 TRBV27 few CASSLPRGSMNTEAFF TGTGCCAGCAGTTTACCCCGGGGGTCGATGAACACTGAAGCTTTCTTT
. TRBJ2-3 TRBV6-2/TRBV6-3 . CASSYGGTGGLAGTDTQYF TGTGCCAGCAGTTACGGCGGGACAGGGGGACTAGCGGGCACAGATACGCAGTATTTT
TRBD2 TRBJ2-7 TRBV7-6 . CASSLGTSGDEQYF TGTGCCAGCAGCTTAGGGACTAGCGGGGACGAGCAGTACTTC
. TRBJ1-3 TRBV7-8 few CASSRSEGFSGNTIYF TGTGCCAGCAGCCGTTCTGAGGGATTCTCTGGAAACACCATATATTTT
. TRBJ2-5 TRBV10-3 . CATQITSYETQYF TGTGCCACCCAAATAACTAGTTATGAGACCCAGTACTTC
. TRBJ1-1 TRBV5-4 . CASSLGIGDTEAFF TGTGCCAGCAGCTTGGGGATAGGGGACACTGAAGCTTTCTTT
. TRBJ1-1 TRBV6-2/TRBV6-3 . CASRDGTGNTEAFF TGTGCCAGCAGAGATGGGACGGGGAACACTGAAGCTTTCTTT
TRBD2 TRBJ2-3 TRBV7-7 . CASSLVPGGADTQYF TGTGCCAGCAGCTTAGTCCCCGGGGGGGCAGATACGCAGTATTTT
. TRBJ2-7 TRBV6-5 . CASFAGAPGHEQYF TGTGCCAGCTTTGCGGGGGCCCCGGGCCACGAGCAGTACTTC
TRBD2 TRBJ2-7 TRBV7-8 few CASSLLAGVYEQYF TGTGCCAGCAGCTTACTAGCGGGAGTTTACGAGCAGTACTTC
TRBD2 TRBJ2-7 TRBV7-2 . CASSPIAGGLSYEQYF TGTGCCAGCAGCCCTATAGCGGGGGGTCTCTCCTACGAGCAGTACTTC
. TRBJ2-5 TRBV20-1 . CSAPNSEGAQYF TGCAGTGCTCCAAACTCGGAGGGTGCCCAGTACTTC
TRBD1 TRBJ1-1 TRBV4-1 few CASSQWTGGTEAFF TGCGCCAGCAGCCAATGGACAGGGGGCACTGAAGCTTTCTTT
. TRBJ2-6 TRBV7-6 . CASSLDSSGANVLTF TGTGCCAGCAGCTTAGACAGCTCTGGGGCCAACGTCCTGACTTTC
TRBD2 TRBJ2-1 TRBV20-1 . CSARSAGVAPEQFF TGCAGTGCTAGGAGCGCGGGAGTCGCTCCCGAGCAGTTCTTC
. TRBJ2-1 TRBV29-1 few CSVEEIDSSYNEQFF TGCAGCGTTGAAGAAATTGACAGTTCCTACAATGAGCAGTTCTTC
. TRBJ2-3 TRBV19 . CASSRDPLRGGNTDTQYF TGTGCCAGTAGTCGAGATCCCCTTCGGGGCGGGAACACAGATACGCAGTATTTT
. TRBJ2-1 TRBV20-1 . CSAQDSYNEQFF TGCAGTGCGCAGGACAGCTACAATGAGCAGTTCTTC
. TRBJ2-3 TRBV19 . CASSVGGPQDTQYF TGTGCCAGTAGCGTAGGAGGGCCCCAAGATACGCAGTATTTT
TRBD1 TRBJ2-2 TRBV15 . CATSSWTGVTGELFF TGTGCCACCAGCTCGTGGACAGGCGTCACCGGGGAGCTGTTTTTT
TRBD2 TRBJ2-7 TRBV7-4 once CASSNRGLANEQYF TGTGCCAGCAGCAATCGGGGACTAGCGAACGAGCAGTACTTC
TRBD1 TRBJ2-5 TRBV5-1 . CASSTTGLETQYF TGCGCCAGCAGCACGACAGGGCTGGAGACCCAGTACTTC
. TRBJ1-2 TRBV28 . CASSESRASGYTF TGTGCCAGCAGTGAGTCAAGGGCCTCTGGCTACACCTTC
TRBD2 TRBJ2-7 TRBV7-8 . CASSSGGGYEQYF TGTGCCAGCAGCTCCGGGGGGGGTTACGAGCAGTACTTC
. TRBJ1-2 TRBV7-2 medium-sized CASSLAGQGLGGYTF TGTGCCAGCAGCTTAGCGGGCCAGGGGCTGGGTGGCTACACCTTC
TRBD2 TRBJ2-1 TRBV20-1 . CSGLAGAQEQFF TGCAGTGGGCTAGCGGGCGCGCAGGAGCAGTTCTTC